This T cell receptor (beta chain) was sequenced during a study of OX40 agonist ivuxolimab in advanced cancers. The germline V gene encodes CDR1 LNHDA and CDR2 SQIVND (reference sequence). This CDR3 spans 14 amino acids. V was trimmed by 5 bases and J by 0 bases, leaving 10 bases between them. In regard to this clone: Antigen unknown.

The method was immunoSEQ multiplex PCR; TCRdb's version includes in-frame clones alone and lacks a portion of them. The sample contains tens of thousands of clones, about 91% of which appear only once. Overall study results and limits: Antigen specificity remained undetermined for the expanded peripheral T cells. At 0.1-3.0 mg/kg, partial responders had clonal expansion among the lowest observed. More expanded clones were seen, on average, in CD8+ T cells than in CD4+.

This clonotype originated in an adult with an advanced solid tumor such as melanoma, head and neck, liver or kidney cancer. Sequencing used CD4+ or CD8+ T cells sorted from blood, obtained in a trial of the OX40 agonist ivuxolimab. The genes are TRBV19 and TRBJ1-2; weak D call: TRBD1 (5 bases). The CDR3 spells CASSFGTSNYGYTF. The CDR3, as DNA: TGTGCCAGTAGTTTCGGGACTTCTAACTATGGCTACACCTTC. The entire variable domain, with the rest obtained from reference TRBV19 and TRBJ1-2, is as follows: DGGITQSPKYLFRKEGQNVTLSCEQNLNHDAMYWYRQDPGQGLRLIYYSQIVNDFQKGDIAEGYSVSREKKESFPLTVTSAQKNPTAFYLCASSFGTSNYGYTFGSGTRLTVV.